This TCR beta chain was recovered during a study of graft-versus-host responses after intestinal transplantation. Study-wide background: Following induction with anti-thymocyte globulin, all recipients were given tacrolimus and steroids for three to four years. Study conclusions and caveats: GvH clonotypes were identified within recipient marrow, with a subset emerging first in ileum or blood.

As to this clone: Its antigen is still unknown.

Only in-frame clones appear in the TCRdb table, and some are missing; sequencing was by immunoSEQ multiplex PCR. The table has about 4,500 clones, approximately 83% seen once. CDR1 is SNHLY, CDR2 FYNNEI, per germline. This CDR3 has 14 residues. J lost 5 bases, V lost 4 bases, and 6 bases had no gene match. Once graft tissue had been processed, intraepithelial and lamina propria lymphocytes were released. The input for sequencing was ileum tissue, taken 338 days after intestinal transplantation. The V gene is TRBV2, the J gene TRBJ2-7, with TRBD2 matching 9 bases. The TCR comes from a human patient who received an intestinal transplant, so some T cells may come from the graft donor. In DNA form, the CDR3 reads TGTGCCAGCAGTGTTCTAGCGGGACTGGACGAGCAGTACTTC. It yields the protein CASSVLAGLDEQYF. Looking up the rest from reference TRBV2 and TRBJ2-7 gives the full variable domain: EPEVTQTPSHQVTQMGQEVILRCVPISNHLYFYWYRQILGQKVEFLVSFYNNEISEKSEIFDDQFSVERPDGSNFTLKIRSTKLEDSAMYFCASSVLAGLDEQYFGPGTRLTVT.